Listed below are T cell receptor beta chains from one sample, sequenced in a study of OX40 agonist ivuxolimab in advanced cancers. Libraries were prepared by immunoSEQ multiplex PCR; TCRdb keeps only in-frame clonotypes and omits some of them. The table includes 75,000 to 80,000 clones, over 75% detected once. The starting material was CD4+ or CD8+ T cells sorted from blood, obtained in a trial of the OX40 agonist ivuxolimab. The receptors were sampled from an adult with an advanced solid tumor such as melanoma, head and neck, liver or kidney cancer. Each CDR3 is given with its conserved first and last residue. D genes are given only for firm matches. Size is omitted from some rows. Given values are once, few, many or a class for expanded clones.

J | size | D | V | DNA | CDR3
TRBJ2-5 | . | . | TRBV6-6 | TGTGCCAGCAGTTACTCGAACTACCAAGAGACCCAGTACTTC | CASSYSNYQETQYF
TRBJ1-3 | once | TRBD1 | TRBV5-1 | TGCGCCAGCAGCCAGACAGGGGTGGGAAACACCATATATTTT | CASSQTGVGNTIYF
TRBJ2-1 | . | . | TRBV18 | TGTGCCAGCTCACCCCTCCCGGGGGTAGGGGAGCAGTTCTTC | CASSPLPGVGEQFF
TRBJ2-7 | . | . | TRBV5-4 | TGTGCCAGCAGCCCGACCAGGGTTCTTACCTCCTACGAGCAGTACTTC | CASSPTRVLTSYEQYF
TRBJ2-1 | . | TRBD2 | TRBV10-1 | TGCGCCAGCAGTGACGGGACTAGCGGGAAAGTCTCCCAGTTCTTC | CASSDGTSGKVSQFF
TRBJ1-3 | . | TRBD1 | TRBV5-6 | TGTGCCAGCATTCTCAACGGACAGGGCGGAAACACCATATATTTT | CASILNGQGGNTIYF
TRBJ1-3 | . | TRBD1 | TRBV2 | TGTGCCAGCAGCGGGACAGGGTCCTCTGGAAACACCATATATTTT | CASSGTGSSGNTIYF
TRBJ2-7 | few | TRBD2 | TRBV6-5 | TGTGCCAGCAGTAAACTAGCGGTAGCCTACGAGCAGTACTTC | CASSKLAVAYEQYF
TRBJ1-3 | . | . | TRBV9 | TGTGCCAGCAGTTGGGGGGCAGGGAGCTATTCTGGAAACACCATATATTTT | CASSWGAGSYSGNTIYF
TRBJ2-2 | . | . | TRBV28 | TGTGCCAGCAGTTTTCCCCAGGACATTCCCGGGGAGCTGTTTTTT | CASSFPQDIPGELFF
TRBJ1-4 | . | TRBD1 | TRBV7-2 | TGTGCCAGCACCCCGGCCGGGACAGGGAATGAAAAACTGTTTTTT | CASTPAGTGNEKLFF
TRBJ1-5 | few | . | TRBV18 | TGTGCCAGCTCACCAGGAGCCGGACAGCCCCAGCATTTT | CASSPGAGQPQHF
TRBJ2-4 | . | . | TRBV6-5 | TGTGCCAGCAGTCAAGGAAACATTCAGTACTTC | CASSQGNIQYF
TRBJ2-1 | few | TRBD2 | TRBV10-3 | TGTGCCATCAGTGAAGGGCTAGCGGGATATAATGAGCAGTTCTTC | CAISEGLAGYNEQFF
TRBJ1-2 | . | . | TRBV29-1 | TGCAGCGTTGACCGGAGGAACTATGGCTACACCTTC | CSVDRRNYGYTF
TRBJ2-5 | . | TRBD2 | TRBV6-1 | TGTGCCAGCAGTCTCGGGGGGATCCAAGAGACCCAGTACTTC | CASSLGGIQETQYF
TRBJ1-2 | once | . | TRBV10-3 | TGTGCCATCAGTGAGACTGGACAGCCGAACTATGGCTACACCTTC | CAISETGQPNYGYTF
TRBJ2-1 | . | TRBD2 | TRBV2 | TGTGCCAGCAGTGAGACTAGCTGGAATGAGCAGTTCTTC | CASSETSWNEQFF
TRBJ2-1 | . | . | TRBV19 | TGTGCCAGTACGCCGTTCCGTTTGGGGAGCTCCTACAATGAGCAGTTCTTC | CASTPFRLGSSYNEQFF
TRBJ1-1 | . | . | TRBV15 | TGTGCCACCAGCCCTAACTTTACCCCCAAAAAAGCTTTCTTT | CATSPNFTPKKAFF
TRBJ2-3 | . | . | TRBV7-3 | TGTGCCAGCAGCTTAGATAATACGCAGTATTTT | CASSLDNTQYF
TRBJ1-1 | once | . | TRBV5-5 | TGTGCCAGCAGTACCAAGACGGTCGGGAGCACTGAAGCTTTCTTT | CASSTKTVGSTEAFF
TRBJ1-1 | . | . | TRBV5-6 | TGTGCCAGCAGCTTGGAAGGTGGCACTGAAGCTTTCTTT | CASSLEGGTEAFF
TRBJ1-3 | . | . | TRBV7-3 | TGTGCCAGCAGCCCGGCCTCTGGAAACACCATATATTTT | CASSPASGNTIYF
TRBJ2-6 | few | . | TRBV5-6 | TGTGCCAGCTATCTCCCAGGGGGGGGCAACGTCCTGACTTTC | CASYLPGGGNVLTF
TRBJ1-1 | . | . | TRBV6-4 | TGTGCCAGCACTGGACAGACTAGAGTGAACACTGAAGCTTTCTTT | CASTGQTRVNTEAFF
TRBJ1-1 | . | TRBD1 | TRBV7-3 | TGTGCCAGCAGCTCGGGACAGGGGAGAGCTGAAGCTTTCTTT | CASSSGQGRAEAFF
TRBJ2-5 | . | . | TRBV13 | TGTGCCAGCAGCCCCTGGGGGGCCCAAGAGACCCAGTACTTC | CASSPWGAQETQYF